The 32 T cell receptor beta chains below come from one sample, sequenced in a study of T cell changes during pregnancy in multiple sclerosis. Sequenced by immunoSEQ multiplex PCR; TCRdb stores in-frame clones only, minus some. The repertoire includes roughly 28,000 clones, 75% to 95% of them detected once, and 6.2% sits in the top ten. The sequencing here drew on CD8+ T cells from peripheral blood mononuclear cells, taken before pregnancy. The receptors were gathered from a female donor with multiple sclerosis, enrolled in a pregnancy study.

The chain's CDR3 is CASTPRYEQYF. The CDR3 DNA is TGTGCCAGCACCCCCCGGTACGAGCAGTACTTC. V and J are TRBV5-6 and TRBJ2-7; D is undetermined. The CDR3 runs 11 residues. Germline assignment: CDR1 SGHDT and CDR2 YYEEEE. V lost 6 bases, J lost 4 bases, and 8 bases lay in between.

The chain combines TRBV19 with TRBJ2-1; no definite D call. The CDR3 runs to 18 residues. V was clipped by 4 bases and J by 5 bases, with 24 bases between them. Germline loops: CDR1 LNHDA, CDR2 SQIVND (reference sequence). CDR3 nucleotides: TGTGCCAGTAGTAGTCGGTTCGCCGGAAGTCCTCGGGACAATGAGCAGTTCTTC. This gives the protein CASSSRFAGSPRDNEQFF.

This clone was seen a single time. CDR3 protein: CASSDEVLVIHEQYF. The DNA for the CDR3 is TGTGCCAGCAGCGACGAAGTACTAGTAATCCACGAGCAGTACTTC. The gene calls are TRBV7-9 and TRBJ2-7; a possible D gene is TRBD2 (5 bases). CDR3 size: 15 residues. Looked up from germline, CDR1 is SEHNR and CDR2 is FQNEAQ (reference sequence). The V end lost 5 bases, the J end lost 5 bases, and 19 bases lay between the germline ends. The variable domain in full, completed from reference TRBV7-9 and TRBJ2-7, reads DTGVSQNPRHKITKRGQNVTFRCDPISEHNRLYWYRQTLGQGPEFLTYFQNEAQLEKSRLLSDRFSAERPKGSFSTLEIQRTEQGDSAMYLCASSDEVLVIHEQYFGPGTRLTVT.

The V and J genes are TRBV4-1 and TRBJ2-7; a weak D match, TRBD2 (6 bases). The CDR3 runs 16 residues. Trimming shortened V by 0 bases and J by 2 bases, and 14 bases separated the two germline ends. Germline assignment: CDR1 MGHRA and CDR2 YSYEKL. The CDR3 region has the DNA TGCGCCAGCAGCCAAGATCTCGGGGACTTTACCTACGAGCAGTACTTC. It is translated as CASSQDLGDFTYEQYF.

This clone showed up just once. The chain employs TRBV7-9 and TRBJ2-7, with D tentatively TRBD1 (5 bases). The length of the CDR3 is 15 residues. The germline V and J ends were trimmed by 1 base and 3 bases, with 13 bases remaining between them. Germline CDR1 SEHNR, CDR2 FQNEAQ (reference sequence). The CDR3 coding sequence is TGTGCCAGCAGCTTAGGTAGGGGCCTTAACTACGAGCAGTACTTC. This encodes CASSLGRGLNYEQYF.

J is TRBJ2-1 and V is TRBV6-4; 7 nucleotides match TRBD1. CDR1 and CDR2 from the germline V gene are MRHNA and SNTAGT. The ends lost 6 bases at V and 6 bases at J; junction bases unmatched: 11. The CDR3 loop spans 15 amino acids. The CDR3 nucleotides are TGTGCCAGCAGGGCCTCGACAGGGCGCCCCAATGAGCAGTTCTTC. Protein sequence: CASRASTGRPNEQFF.

The rearrangement joins TRBV19 to TRBJ2-7; TRBD2 might be the D (6 bases). The CDR3 is 14 amino acids. Trimming pared 3 bases from V and 1 base from J, leaving 10 bases between. The germline gives CDR1 LNHDA, CDR2 SQIVND (reference sequence). The CDR3 here is CASSMEGGSYEQYF. The CDR3 DNA is TGTGCCAGTAGTATGGAGGGCGGATCCTACGAGCAGTACTTC.

The chain couples TRBV2 to TRBJ2-7; TRBD1 aligns across 7 bases. J was trimmed by 3 bases and V by 2 bases; bases with no gene match: 13. This CDR3 is built from 17 residues. The germline CDR1 and CDR2 sequences are SNHLY and FYNNEI. DNA for the CDR3: TGTGCCAGCAGTGAAAGCATCCTCGGGACAGAGTTCTACGAGCAGTACTTC. Translating it yields CASSESILGTEFYEQYF.

This clone was recorded once. V gene TRBV29-1 combines with J gene TRBJ2-3, with TRBD1 identical over 7 bases. The CDR3 length is 15 residues. V was clipped by 2 bases and J by 6 bases; unmatched bases: 11. Germline-derived CDR1 and CDR2 are SQVTM and ANQGSEA. This CDR3 is CSVEPGTEAIDTQYF. Written as DNA, the CDR3 is TGCAGCGTTGAACCTGGGACAGAGGCTATCGATACGCAGTATTTT.

This clone was detected only once. The rearrangement joins TRBV11-2 to TRBJ2-3; 14 bases are shared with TRBD2. The CDR3 covers 17 residues. Germline V gene data show CDR1 as SGHAT and CDR2 as FQNNGV. V dropped 1 base and J dropped 5; count of bases not matched to a gene: 5. DNA for the CDR3: TGTGCCAGCAGCTTAGGGGGACTAGCGGGGGCCCAAGATACGCAGTATTTT. Amino acids: CASSLGGLAGAQDTQYF.

The genes are TRBV6-5 and TRBJ1-2; D not certain. With 7 bases removed from V and 5 bases from J, the gap between germline ends came to 11 bases. CDR1 is MNHEY and CDR2 is SVGAGI in the germline V gene. The CDR3 extends over 12 amino acids. The CDR3 here is CASTDGSYGYTF. The CDR3, as DNA: TGTGCCAGCACCGACGGGTCATATGGCTACACCTTC.

The J gene is TRBJ2-3, the V gene TRBV7-9; 9 nucleotides match TRBD2. This CDR3 contains 17 residues. Trimming took 5 bases from V and 2 from J; bases not matched to a gene: 11. Germline-derived CDR1 and CDR2 are SEHNR and FQNEAQ (reference sequence). CDR3 DNA: TGTGCCAGCAGCCCCCCTGTAGCGGGAGTTGTCACAGATACGCAGTATTTT. This translates into CASSPPVAGVVTDTQYF.

The V gene is TRBV4-3, the J gene TRBJ2-3, with 14 bases fitting TRBD2. The V gene end was trimmed by 3 bases and the J gene end by 6 bases; junction bases not matched to a gene: 5. CDR1 LGHNA and CDR2 YSLEER come from the germline V gene. This CDR3 is built from 16 residues. Here the CDR3 DNA reads TGCGCCAGCAGCCACTCCGGGACTAGCGGGAGTGATACGCAGTATTTT. This gives the protein CASSHSGTSGSDTQYF.

The chain combines TRBV13 with TRBJ1-1, with 8 bases matching TRBD1. Germline CDR1 PRHDT, CDR2 FYEKMQ (reference sequence). The CDR3 has 15 residues. Trimming at V came to 4 bases and at J to 0 bases, leaving 4 bases not matched to a gene. In DNA, the CDR3 is TGTGCCAGCAGCTCCCGGACAGGGATGAACACTGAAGCTTTCTTT. Protein product: CASSSRTGMNTEAFF.

The CDR3 DNA follows: TGCGCCAGCAGCCCGAATCGAGACAAGGTCTACGAGCAGTACTTC. Its protein is CASSPNRDKVYEQYF. J is TRBJ2-7 and V is TRBV4-3; no firm D call. Germline V gene data show CDR1 as LGHNA and CDR2 as YSLEER. This CDR3 is 15 amino acids long. V lost 4 bases, J lost 3 bases, and 16 bases lay in between.

This chain joins TRBV21-1 and TRBJ2-1; TRBD2 was called by the table and not checked on the DNA. TRBV21-1 is a pseudogene locus. The CDR3 is 15 amino acids. The CDR3 DNA reads TGTGCCCCCCGGGAACTAGCGACCTCCTACAATGAGCAGTTCTTC. It specifies CAPRELATSYNEQFF.

The rearrangement joins TRBV6-6 to TRBJ2-5; D is perhaps TRBD1 (7 bases). CDR1 is MNHNY, CDR2 SVGAGI, per germline (reference sequence). Between the trimmed V and J ends, which lost 5 bases and 2 bases, there was a span of 12 bases. This CDR3 contains 14 residues. The chain's CDR3 is CASSQGGNQETQYF. The CDR3 nucleotides are TGTGCCAGCAGTCAGGGGGGAAATCAAGAGACCCAGTACTTC.

The chain links TRBV30 to TRBJ1-5; 8 bases align to TRBD1. CDR3 length equals 15 residues. Per germline, CDR1 GTSNPN and CDR2 SVGIG (reference sequence). With V trimmed by 5 bases and J by 1 base, 7 bases remained unmatched. The CDR3 spells CAWAAQGVSNQPQHF. As DNA, the CDR3 is TGTGCCTGGGCTGCACAGGGGGTAAGCAATCAGCCCCAGCATTTT.

This chain uses TRBV12-5 with TRBJ2-7; 9 bases fit TRBD1. CDR1 and CDR2 from the germline V gene are LGHNT and FRNRAP. V was clipped by 7 bases and J by 6 bases; unmatched bases: 13. The CDR3 extends over 15 amino acids. The CDR3 DNA sequence: TGTGCTAGTGTTTTCCACCCGGGACAGGGAACCGAGCAGTACTTC. Translating gives CASVFHPGQGTEQYF.

This clone was detected once. The chain employs TRBV6-5 and TRBJ1-5; 9 bases fit TRBD1. Per germline, CDR1 MNHEY and CDR2 SVGAGI. The length of the CDR3 is 14 residues. V gave up 6 bases and J gave up 4 bases; unmatched junction bases: 4. The CDR3 DNA follows: TGTGCCAGCAGCCAAGACAGGGGGAATCAGCCCCAGCATTTT. Its translation is CASSQDRGNQPQHF.

This rearrangement joins TRBV4-2 to TRBJ2-3; TRBD2 aligns across 11 bases. V was clipped by 3 bases and J by 4 bases; unmatched bases: 9. The germline V gene encodes CDR1 LGHNA and CDR2 YNFKEQ. This CDR3 is 17 amino acids long. CDR3: CASSQPTSGSGADTQYF. CDR3 bases: TGTGCCAGCAGCCAGCCCACTAGCGGGAGTGGCGCAGATACGCAGTATTTT.

V is TRBV7-2 and J is TRBJ2-7; D perhaps matches TRBD2 (6 bases). Germline loops: CDR1 SGHTA, CDR2 FQGNSA. The CDR3 is 15 amino acids. Trimming cost V 1 base and J 7 bases, with 17 bases left between them. The CDR3 sequence: CASSLVGDFIREQYF. The CDR3 DNA reads as TGTGCCAGCAGCTTAGTCGGGGACTTTATTCGAGAGCAGTACTTC.

This chain connects TRBV5-1 to TRBJ2-1, with a weak D call TRBD1 (6 bases). Germline CDR1 is SGHRS and CDR2 is YFSETQ. The V gene lost 1 base and the J gene lost 7 bases, with 9 bases spanning the gap. The CDR3 is made up of 13 amino acids. The CDR3 bases are TGCGCCAGCAGCTTGACAGGGACGAATGAGCAGTTCTTC. Translation: CASSLTGTNEQFF.

The CDR3 sequence is CASSPPLSGSYNEQFF. DNA for the CDR3: TGTGCCAGCAGCCCACCCCTAAGCGGCTCCTACAATGAGCAGTTCTTC. This sequence joins TRBV5-4 and TRBJ2-1; maybe TRBD2 (5 bases). Per germline, CDR1 SGHNT and CDR2 YYREEE (reference sequence). The CDR3 sequence is 16 residues long. The V end was cut by 4 bases, the J end by 0 bases, with 14 bases between. Together with reference TRBV5-4 and TRBJ2-1, the CDR3 gives the full variable domain: ETGVTQSPTHLIKTRGQQVTLRCSSQSGHNTVSWYQQALGQGPQFIFQYYREEENGRGNFPPRFSGLQFPNYSSELNVNALELDDSALYLCASSPPLSGSYNEQFFGPGTRLTVL.

The V and J genes are TRBV11-3 and TRBJ2-5; 8 bases map to TRBD2. Germline CDR1 and CDR2: SGHNT and YENEEA. The CDR3 has 15 residues. V shed 3 bases, J shed 2 bases, and the junction held 5 bases outside the gene matches. The CDR3, as DNA: TGTGCCAGCAGCTTGCGGGGGGACCCGCAAGAGACCCAGTACTTC. Translating it yields CASSLRGDPQETQYF. The full variable domain, in which reference TRBV11-3 and TRBJ2-5 provide the parts outside the CDR3, is EAGVVQSPRYKIIEKKQPVAFWCNPISGHNTLYWYLQNLGQGPELLIRYENEEAVDDSQLPKDRFSAERLKGVDSTLKIQPAELGDSAVYLCASSLRGDPQETQYFGPGTRLLVL.

The chain has TRBV18 and TRBJ2-7, with 10 bases identical to TRBD1. The CDR3 runs to 14 residues. Per the germline V gene, CDR1 is KGHSH and CDR2 is LQKENI. The V segment lost 5 bases and the J segment 5 bases; nucleotides outside the gene matches: 6. The CDR3 loop reads CASSGTGAINEQYF. The CDR3 nucleotides read TGTGCCAGCTCAGGGACAGGGGCTATCAACGAGCAGTACTTC.

This chain links TRBV29-1 with TRBJ2-1, with D tentatively TRBD1 (7 bases). The CDR3 has 14 amino acids. CDR1 and CDR2 from the germline V gene are SQVTM and ANQGSEA. Trimming took 6 bases from V and 7 from J, leaving 19 bases between them. CDR3 region: CSVGGTEGGNEQFF. Written as DNA, the CDR3 is TGCAGCGTCGGCGGGACAGAAGGCGGGAATGAGCAGTTCTTC.

The rearrangement joins TRBV29-1 to TRBJ2-7; 14 nucleotides match TRBD2. J lost 0 bases, V lost 3 bases, and 7 bases had no gene match. Germline values: CDR1 SQVTM, CDR2 ANQGSEA. The CDR3 covers 17 residues. CDR3 coding DNA: TGCAGCGTTGAGGGACTAGCGGGAGTCCCGTTCTCCTACGAGCAGTACTTC. It is translated as CSVEGLAGVPFSYEQYF.

The rearrangement uses TRBV9 and TRBJ1-4, with D possibly matching TRBD1 (5 bases). With 4 bases removed from V and 7 bases from J, the gap between germline ends came to 20 bases. CDR1 is SGDLS, CDR2 YYNGEE, per germline. This CDR3 is 16 amino acids long. Here the CDR3 reads CASSPKWGGMGEKLFF. The CDR3 DNA sequence: TGTGCCAGCAGCCCAAAATGGGGGGGAATGGGTGAAAAACTGTTTTTT.

This chain's CDR3 is CASSYLREAPYEQYF. The DNA for the CDR3 is TGTGCCAGCAGTTATCTCCGGGAGGCCCCCTACGAGCAGTACTTC. The chain has TRBV27 and TRBJ2-7; 7 bases line up with TRBD2. Germline V lookup: CDR1 MNHEY, CDR2 SMNVEV (reference sequence). The CDR3 contains 15 residues. The trim removed 4 bases at V and 2 bases at J, leaving 8 bases unmatched.

The chain employs TRBV27 and TRBJ1-1; weak D call: TRBD1 (5 bases). The V gene lost 2 bases and the J gene lost 5 bases, with 12 bases spanning the gap. The CDR3 is 14 residues long. Germline values: CDR1 MNHEY, CDR2 SMNVEV (reference sequence). This CDR3 reads CASSLTRVLTEAFF. CDR3 nucleotides: TGTGCCAGCAGTTTAACCAGGGTCTTGACTGAAGCTTTCTTT.

This chain links TRBV6-4 with TRBJ2-2; a weak D match, TRBD1 (5 bases). The V end lost 6 bases, the J end lost 6 bases, and 11 bases lay between the germline ends. The CDR3 has 13 residues. Germline V gives CDR1 MRHNA, CDR2 SNTAGT. CDR3 nucleotide sequence: TGTGCCAGCAGGGAATCAGGGTCCGGGGAGCTGTTTTTT. Its translation: CASRESGSGELFF.